This TCR beta chain was identified in a study of T cells in tumors after PD-1 blockade. The wider study: On average, peripheral blood gave some 110,000 TCR templates and over 35,000 unique clonotypes.

Sequencing was performed with immunoSEQ multiplex PCR; in TCRdb, only in-frame clones are kept and a portion is missing. Found here are fewer than 35,000 clones, roughly 78% of them singletons; the top ten hold around 35%. On this clone itself: Its antigen is unidentified.

Study outcomes and limitations: Blood contained 40% to 50% of the tumor's TCR clonotypes.

Here the sequenced sample was PBMCs, taken before anti-PD-1 treatment. The clonotype was recovered from a human donor with basal cell carcinoma.

CDR3 in amino acids: CASRREGPDEQFF. CDR3 in DNA: TGTGCCAGCAGACGGGAGGGCCCCGATGAGCAGTTCTTC. The chain is built from TRBV3-1 (or the pseudogene TRBV3-2) and TRBJ2-1; 8 nucleotides agree with TRBD2. The CDR3 covers 13 residues. The germline CDR1 and CDR2 sequences are LGHDT and YNNKEL (reference sequence). The V and J ends lost 6 bases and 8 bases, in that order; junction bases with no gene match: 6.